Each of the 25 T cell receptor beta chains below was sequenced from the same sample in a study of T cells in Graves' hyperthyroidism and ophthalmopathy. The TCR beta CDR3 regions underwent amplification using RNA transcripts as the source. The TCR CDR3 was amplified in a first-round RT-PCR using the HTBI primer set. TCRdb independently ran MiXCR on the multiplex PCR reads; one entry per CDR3 protein. The repertoire holds roughly 530,000 distinct CDR3 sequences, with approximately 17% as singletons. The sample consisted of blood. These receptors were obtained from a woman aged 18-30 years with Graves' ophthalmopathy.

The V and J genes are TRBV2 and TRBJ1-5, with unresolved D. This CDR3 has 13 residues. CDR1 SNHLY and CDR2 FYNNEI come from the germline V gene. Trimming shortened V by 5 bases and J by 7 bases, and 12 bases separated the two germline ends. The CDR3 loop reads CASSYFGVQPQHF. The CDR3 DNA reads as TGTGCCAGCAGTTATTTCGGGGTACAGCCCCAGCATTTT.

In this sample, this clonotype turned up many times. The DNA of the CDR3 is TGTGCCAGCAGCCCCAGACAGGGAACGTACTACGAGCAGTACTTC. As protein: CASSPRQGTYYEQYF. The chain combines TRBV7-2 with TRBJ2-7; 7 bases line up with TRBD1. This CDR3 has 15 amino acids. V shed 5 bases, J shed 3 bases, and the junction held 10 bases outside the gene matches. The germline V gene has CDR1 SGHTA and CDR2 FQGNSA.

V and J are TRBV10-3 and TRBJ2-1; 8 positions agree with TRBD2. The junction had 9 bases not matched to a gene; V was cut back by 11 bases and J by 6 bases. The V gene's germline CDR1 is ENHRY and CDR2 SYGVKD. The CDR3 is 13 residues long. CDR3 nucleotide sequence: TGTGCCGCGGGGGGCAACCGCCCCAATGAGCAGTTCTTC. Residues: CAAGGNRPNEQFF.

This clonotype was recorded a few times. The chain links TRBV7-3 to TRBJ2-3; D not certain. The ends were cut back, 1 base at V and 2 bases at J, with 7 bases in the middle. The length of the CDR3 is 14 residues. CDR1 and CDR2 (germline): SGHTA, FQGTGA. As DNA, the CDR3 is TGTGCCAGCAGCTTAAGGGCCTTCACAGATACGCAGTATTTT. Translating gives CASSLRAFTDTQYF.

J is TRBJ1-6 and V is TRBV4-1; D remains unclear. Trimming cost V 0 bases and J 6 bases, with 9 bases left between them. CDR1 and CDR2 (germline): MGHRA, YSYEKL. This CDR3 has 15 residues. CDR3 in amino acids: CASSQEATFNSPLHF. The CDR3 DNA sequence: TGCGCCAGCAGCCAAGAGGCCACTTTTAATTCACCCCTCCACTTT.

This clonotype was detected ten times or more. This chain links TRBV28 with TRBJ2-5; 14 bases are shared with TRBD2. Germline loops: CDR1 MDHEN, CDR2 SYDVKM. The CDR3 is made up of 17 amino acids. The trim removed 2 bases at V and 4 bases at J, leaving 6 bases unmatched. The CDR3 here is CASSLGTSGSWGETQYF. As DNA, the CDR3 is TGTGCCAGCAGTTTAGGGACTAGCGGGAGCTGGGGAGAGACCCAGTACTTC.

This chain links TRBV9 with TRBJ1-3; no clear D gene. Germline-derived CDR1 and CDR2 are SGDLS and YYNGEE. Trimming took off 0 bases at V and 2 bases at J, with 12 bases between the two ends. The CDR3 has 16 amino acids. The CDR3 bases are TGTGCCAGCAGCGTAGCTCTGGAATCGCCTGGAAACACCATATATTTT. Translating it yields CASSVALESPGNTIYF.

J is TRBJ1-5 and V is TRBV28, with 8 bases matching TRBD1. The germline V gene has CDR1 MDHEN and CDR2 SYDVKM. Losses at the gene ends were 7 bases for V and 5 bases for J; bases not matched to a gene: 7. The CDR3 is 14 amino acids. This CDR3 reads CASITGGAHQPQHF. CDR3 coding DNA: TGTGCCAGCATTACAGGGGGGGCTCATCAGCCCCAGCATTTT.

The chain couples TRBV18 to TRBJ2-1; D ambiguous. Germline CDR1 reads KGHSH; CDR2 reads LQKENI. The CDR3 consists of 14 residues. V was shortened by 2 bases and J by 4 bases, with 9 bases between the two germline ends. This CDR3 reads CASSPVNPYNEQFF. The CDR3, as DNA: TGTGCCAGCTCACCAGTCAACCCTTACAATGAGCAGTTCTTC.

This clonotype was recorded a few times. The chain carries TRBV18 and TRBJ2-2; no clear D. Germline CDR1 and CDR2: KGHSH and LQKENI. This CDR3 has 16 residues. V was pared by 3 bases and J by 0 bases, with 11 bases between. This CDR3 reads CASSPPSRPNTGELFF. CDR3 nucleotide sequence: TGTGCCAGCTCACCCCCCAGCAGACCGAACACCGGGGAGCTGTTTTTT.

The gene calls are TRBV10-3 and TRBJ1-4; TRBD1 agrees at 9 bases. There are 15 residues in the CDR3. Germline V gene lookup returns CDR1 ENHRY and CDR2 SYGVKD. With V trimmed by 0 bases and J by 8 bases, 4 bases remained unmatched. The chain's CDR3 is CAISESGTGTEKLFF. The DNA of the CDR3 is TGTGCCATCAGTGAGTCTGGGACAGGGACGGAAAAACTGTTTTTT.

This clonotype has only a few counts. The chain uses TRBV12-3 or TRBV12-4 and TRBJ2-7; maybe TRBD2 (6 bases). The V end was cut by 3 bases, the J end by 6 bases, with 12 bases between. This CDR3 comprises 13 residues. The CDR3 DNA reads TGTGCCAGCAGTTTCGGGGGAATTGCCGAGCAGTACTTC. Protein: CASSFGGIAEQYF.

This clonotype came up a few times. The chain carries TRBV12-5 and TRBJ2-3, with 10 bases fitting TRBD2. V was clipped by 0 bases and J by 5 bases; unmatched bases: 5. CDR1 and CDR2 (germline): LGHNT, FRNRAP. The CDR3 covers 16 residues. This CDR3 reads CASGLVLAGIGDTQYF. The CDR3 bases are TGTGCTAGTGGTTTGGTACTAGCGGGGATTGGAGATACGCAGTATTTT.

The chain has TRBV9 and TRBJ2-2; 9 nucleotides align to TRBD2. V gave up 0 bases and J gave up 8 bases; unmatched junction bases: 5. The CDR3 consists of 15 residues. Germline-derived CDR1 and CDR2 are SGDLS and YYNGEE. The CDR3 sequence: CASSVDASGNGELFF. CDR3 coding DNA: TGTGCCAGCAGCGTAGATGCTAGCGGGAATGGGGAGCTGTTTTTT. The full variable domain, its missing parts supplied by reference TRBV9 and TRBJ2-2, is DSGVTQTPKHLITATGQRVTLRCSPRSGDLSVYWYQQSLDQGLQFLIQYYNGEERAKGNILERFSAQQFPDLHSELNLSSLELGDSALYFCASSVDASGNGELFFGEGSRLTVL.

The chain employs TRBV7-8 and TRBJ1-5; TRBD1 matches 8 bases. This CDR3 is built from 14 residues. The junction had 7 bases not matched to a gene; V was cut back by 6 bases and J by 6 bases. Germline values: CDR1 SGHVS, CDR2 FQNEAQ. CDR3 amino acids: CASSSDRAGQPQHF. For the CDR3, the DNA is TGTGCCAGCAGTTCGGACAGGGCCGGTCAGCCCCAGCATTTT.

The chain combines TRBV19 with TRBJ1-5; D remains unclear. With 3 bases removed from V and 4 bases from J, the gap between germline ends came to 13 bases. The CDR3 contains 15 residues. Germline loops: CDR1 LNHDA, CDR2 SQIVND (reference sequence). For the CDR3, the DNA is TGTGCCAGTAGTATTGGAGGGTTTGAAAATCAGCCCCAGCATTTT. Amino acids: CASSIGGFENQPQHF.

This clonotype has a count of ten or more. This chain links TRBV12-3 or TRBV12-4 with TRBJ1-1; 8 positions agree with TRBD1. The V segment lost 5 bases and the J segment 7 bases; nucleotides outside the gene matches: 6. The CDR3 covers 13 residues. For the CDR3, the DNA is TGTGCCAGCAGTCAACGACAGGGGAGTGAAGCTTTCTTT. This codes for CASSQRQGSEAFF.

J is TRBJ2-3 and V is TRBV11-1; maybe TRBD2 (7 bases). Germline-derived CDR1 and CDR2 are SGHAT and FQDESV (reference sequence). Trimming left V 5 bases short and J 4 bases short, with 13 bases between. The CDR3 sequence is 14 residues long. The CDR3 nucleotides are TGTGCCAGCAGCCTGGGGGGGCAGGCAGATACGCAGTATTTT. It specifies CASSLGGQADTQYF.

The rearrangement uses TRBV7-2 and TRBJ1-2; D call uncertain. The ends were cut back, 4 bases at V and 0 bases at J, with 9 bases in the middle. Per the germline V gene, CDR1 is SGHTA and CDR2 is FQGNSA. The CDR3 is 14 residues long. CDR3 amino acids: CASSSYGANYGYTF. The CDR3 DNA sequence: TGTGCCAGCAGCTCCTATGGGGCTAACTATGGCTACACCTTC.

This clonotype was recorded many times. The gene calls are TRBV29-1 and TRBJ2-3; D may be TRBD1 or TRBD2 (6 bases each). This CDR3 has 13 amino acids. Trimming took off 8 bases at V and 6 bases at J, with 18 bases between the two ends. CDR1 is SQVTM and CDR2 is ANQGSEA in the germline V gene. CDR3 DNA: TGCAGCCCCCGGACAGCGGAGGGGGATACGCAGTATTTT. This encodes CSPRTAEGDTQYF.

About this clonotype: The junction differs from germline at one of its ends, possibly a read error. The chain links TRBV7-9 to TRBJ2-7; no reliable D call. The length of the CDR3 is 12 residues. Germline V gene data show CDR1 as SEHNR and CDR2 as FQNEAQ (reference sequence). This chain's CDR3 is CASRFDYYEQYF. The CDR3 DNA follows: TGTGCCAGCCGCTTTGATTACTACGAGCAGTACTTC.

This clonotype was observed at least ten times. This chain links TRBV7-2 with TRBJ2-7; TRBD2 agrees at 15 bases. Germline V gene data show CDR1 as SGHTA and CDR2 as FQGNSA. This CDR3 spans 16 amino acids. The junction had 5 bases not matched to a gene; V was cut back by 1 base and J by 7 bases. This CDR3 is CASSLGGLAGGYEQYF. The CDR3 DNA sequence: TGTGCCAGCAGCTTAGGGGGACTAGCGGGGGGTTATGAGCAGTACTTC.

The chain carries TRBV9 and TRBJ2-3; D unresolved. Germline V gives CDR1 SGDLS, CDR2 YYNGEE. The CDR3 runs to 16 residues. With 1 base removed from V and 1 base from J, the gap between germline ends came to 13 bases. In DNA, the CDR3 is TGTGCCAGCAGCGTATCGATTAACACCCGCACAGATACGCAGTATTTT. Residues: CASSVSINTRTDTQYF.

V and J are TRBV20-1 and TRBJ2-3, with a possible D match to TRBD1 (5 bases). Germline V gene lookup returns CDR1 DFQATT and CDR2 SNEGSKA (reference sequence). Trimming shortened V by 3 bases and J by 4 bases, and 8 bases separated the two germline ends. This CDR3 contains 12 residues. CDR3 sequence reads: CSASPRADTQYF. The CDR3 DNA reads as TGCAGTGCTAGCCCCAGGGCAGATACGCAGTATTTT.

This clonotype occurred once. V is TRBV28 and J is TRBJ1-5; D may be TRBD1 (5 bases). The V gene lost 6 bases and the J gene lost 2 bases, with 14 bases spanning the gap. Germline loops: CDR1 MDHEN, CDR2 SYDVKM. The CDR3 totals 15 residues. CDR3 sequence (DNA): TGTGCCAGCAGCGGAGGAGGGGAAGGCAATCAGCCCCAGCATTTT. This codes for CASSGGGEGNQPQHF.